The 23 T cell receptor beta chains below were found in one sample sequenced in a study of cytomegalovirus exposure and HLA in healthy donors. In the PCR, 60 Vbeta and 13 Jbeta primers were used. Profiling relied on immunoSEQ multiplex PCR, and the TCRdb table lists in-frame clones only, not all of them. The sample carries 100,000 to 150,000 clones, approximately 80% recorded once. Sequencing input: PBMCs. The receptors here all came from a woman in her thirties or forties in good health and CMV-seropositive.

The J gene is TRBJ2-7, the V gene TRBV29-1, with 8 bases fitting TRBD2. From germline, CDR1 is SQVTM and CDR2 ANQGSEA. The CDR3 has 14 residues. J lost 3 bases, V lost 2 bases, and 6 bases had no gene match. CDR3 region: CSVESPSGSYEQYF. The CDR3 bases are TGCAGCGTTGAATCCCCAAGCGGGAGCTACGAGCAGTACTTC.

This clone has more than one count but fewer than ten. For the CDR3, the DNA is TGCGCCAGCAGCTTGGGGGACAGGGCGATGGGTGGCTACACCTTC. It encodes CASSLGDRAMGGYTF. The rearrangement links TRBV5-1 to TRBJ1-2; 9 bases map to TRBD1. The CDR3 covers 15 residues. CDR1 and CDR2 from the germline V gene are SGHRS and YFSETQ. V shed 0 bases, J shed 7 bases, and the junction held 7 bases outside the gene matches.

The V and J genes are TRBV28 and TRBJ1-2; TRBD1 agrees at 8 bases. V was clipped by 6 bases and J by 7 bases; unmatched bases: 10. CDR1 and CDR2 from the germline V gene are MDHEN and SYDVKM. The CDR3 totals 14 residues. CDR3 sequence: CASRRQGRRGGYTF. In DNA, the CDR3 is TGTGCCAGCAGACGACAGGGGAGGCGTGGTGGCTACACCTTC.

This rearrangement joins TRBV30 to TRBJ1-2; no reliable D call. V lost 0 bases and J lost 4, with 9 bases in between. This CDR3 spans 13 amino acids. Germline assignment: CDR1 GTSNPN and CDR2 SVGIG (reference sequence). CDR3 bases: TGTGCCTGGAGTGTAGAGGGTCTCTATGGCTACACCTTC. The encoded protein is CAWSVEGLYGYTF.

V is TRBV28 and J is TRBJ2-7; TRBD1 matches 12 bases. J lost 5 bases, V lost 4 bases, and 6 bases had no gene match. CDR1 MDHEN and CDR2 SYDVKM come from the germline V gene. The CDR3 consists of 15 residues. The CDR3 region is CASSSTGQGADEQYF. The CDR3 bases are TGTGCCAGCAGTTCCACGGGACAGGGGGCGGACGAGCAGTACTTC.

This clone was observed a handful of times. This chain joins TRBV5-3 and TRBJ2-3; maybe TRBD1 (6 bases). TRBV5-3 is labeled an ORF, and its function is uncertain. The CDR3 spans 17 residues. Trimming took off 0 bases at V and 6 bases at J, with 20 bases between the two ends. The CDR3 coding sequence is TGTGCCAGAAGCTTGGGCTCTGGTCAGGGGCTAGGGGATACGCAGTATTTT. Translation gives CARSLGSGQGLGDTQYF.

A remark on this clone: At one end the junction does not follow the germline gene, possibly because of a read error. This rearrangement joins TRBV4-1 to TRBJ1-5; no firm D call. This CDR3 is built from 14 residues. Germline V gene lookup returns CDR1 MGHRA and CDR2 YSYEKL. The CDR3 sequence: CASSQDPVEGAPYF. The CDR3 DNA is TGCGCCAGCAGCCAAGACCCGGTGGAGGGTGCGCCTTATTTT.

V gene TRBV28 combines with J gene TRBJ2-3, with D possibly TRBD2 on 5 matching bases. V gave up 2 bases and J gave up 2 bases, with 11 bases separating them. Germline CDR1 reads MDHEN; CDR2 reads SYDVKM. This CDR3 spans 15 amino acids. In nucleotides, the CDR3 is TGTGCCAGCAGTTTAGATCGGGGTTTCACAGATACGCAGTATTTT. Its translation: CASSLDRGFTDTQYF.

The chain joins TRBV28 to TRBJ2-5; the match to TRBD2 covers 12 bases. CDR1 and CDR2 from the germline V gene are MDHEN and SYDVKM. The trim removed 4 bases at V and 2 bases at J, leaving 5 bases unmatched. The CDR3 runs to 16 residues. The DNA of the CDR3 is TGTGCCAGCAGTTGGGGACTAGCGGGCGCTCAAGAGACCCAGTACTTC. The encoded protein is CASSWGLAGAQETQYF. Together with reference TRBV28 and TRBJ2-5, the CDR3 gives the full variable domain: DVKVTQSSRYLVKRTGEKVFLECVQDMDHENMFWYRQDPGLGLRLIYFSYDVKMKEKGDIPEGYSVSREKKERFSLILESASTNQTSMYLCASSWGLAGAQETQYFGPGTRLLVL.

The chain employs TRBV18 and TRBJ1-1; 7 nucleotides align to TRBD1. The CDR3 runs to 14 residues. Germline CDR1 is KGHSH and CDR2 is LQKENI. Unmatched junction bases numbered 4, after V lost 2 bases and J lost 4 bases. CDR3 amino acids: CASSPRQGATEAFF. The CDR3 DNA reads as TGTGCCAGCTCACCAAGACAGGGAGCCACTGAAGCTTTCTTT.

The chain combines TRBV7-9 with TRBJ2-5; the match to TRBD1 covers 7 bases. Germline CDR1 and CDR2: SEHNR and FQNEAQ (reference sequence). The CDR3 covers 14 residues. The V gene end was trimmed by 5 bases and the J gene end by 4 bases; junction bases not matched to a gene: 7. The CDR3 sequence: CASSPGQVRETQYF. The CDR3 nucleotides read TGTGCCAGCAGCCCCGGACAGGTGCGAGAGACCCAGTACTTC.

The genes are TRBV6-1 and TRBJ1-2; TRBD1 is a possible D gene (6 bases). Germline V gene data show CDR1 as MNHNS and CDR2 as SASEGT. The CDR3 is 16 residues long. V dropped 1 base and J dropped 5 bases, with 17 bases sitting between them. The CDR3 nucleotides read TGTGCCAGCAGTGAAGGACAGGCACTAACGGGGTATGGCTACACCTTC. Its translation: CASSEGQALTGYGYTF.

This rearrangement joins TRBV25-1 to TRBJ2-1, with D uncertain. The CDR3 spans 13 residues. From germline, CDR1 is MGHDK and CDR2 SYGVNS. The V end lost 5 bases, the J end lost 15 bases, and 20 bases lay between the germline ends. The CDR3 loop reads CASSTREAPSRFF. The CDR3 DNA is TGTGCCAGCAGTACCCGTGAGGCGCCAAGTCGGTTCTTC.

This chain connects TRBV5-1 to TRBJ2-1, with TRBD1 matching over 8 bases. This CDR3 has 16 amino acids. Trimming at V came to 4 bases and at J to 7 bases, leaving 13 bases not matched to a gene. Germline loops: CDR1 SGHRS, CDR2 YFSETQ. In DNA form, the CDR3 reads TGCGCCAGCAGCGGCTGGACAGGGCCCGTTGGGAATGAGCAGTTCTTC. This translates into CASSGWTGPVGNEQFF.

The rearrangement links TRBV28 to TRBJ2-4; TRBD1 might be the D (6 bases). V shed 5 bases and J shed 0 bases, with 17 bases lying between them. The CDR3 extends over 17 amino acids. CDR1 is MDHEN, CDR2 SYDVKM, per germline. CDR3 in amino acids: CASSPLGQGIAKNIQYF. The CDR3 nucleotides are TGTGCCAGCAGTCCCCTTGGGCAGGGGATAGCCAAAAACATTCAGTACTTC.

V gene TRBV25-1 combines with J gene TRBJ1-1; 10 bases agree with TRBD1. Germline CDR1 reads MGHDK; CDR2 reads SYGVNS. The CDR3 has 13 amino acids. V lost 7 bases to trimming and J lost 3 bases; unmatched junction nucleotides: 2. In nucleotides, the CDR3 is TGTGCCAGCATCGGGACAGGGGACACTGAAGCTTTCTTT. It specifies CASIGTGDTEAFF.

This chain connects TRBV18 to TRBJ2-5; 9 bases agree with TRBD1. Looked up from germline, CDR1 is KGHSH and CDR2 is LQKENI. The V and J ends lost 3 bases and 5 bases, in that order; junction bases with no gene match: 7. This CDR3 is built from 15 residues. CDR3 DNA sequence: TGTGCCAGCTCACCCGGGACAGGGTTTCGGGAGACCCAGTACTTC. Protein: CASSPGTGFRETQYF.

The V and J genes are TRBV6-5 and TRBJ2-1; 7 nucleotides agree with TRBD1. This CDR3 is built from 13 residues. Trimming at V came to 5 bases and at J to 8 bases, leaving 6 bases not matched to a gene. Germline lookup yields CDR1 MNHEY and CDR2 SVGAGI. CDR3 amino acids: CASSRQGRDEQFF. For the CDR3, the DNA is TGTGCCAGCAGTCGACAGGGTCGCGATGAGCAGTTCTTC.

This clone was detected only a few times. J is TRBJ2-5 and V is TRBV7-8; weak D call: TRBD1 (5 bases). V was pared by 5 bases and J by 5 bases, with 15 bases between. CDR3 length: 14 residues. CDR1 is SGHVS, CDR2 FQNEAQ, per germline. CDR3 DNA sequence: TGTGCCAGCAGCCGAACAGGTTTCGGGGAGACCCAGTACTTC. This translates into CASSRTGFGETQYF.

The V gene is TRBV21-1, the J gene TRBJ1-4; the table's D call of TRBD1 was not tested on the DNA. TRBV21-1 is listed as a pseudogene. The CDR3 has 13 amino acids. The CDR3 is CAITDRGDEKLFF. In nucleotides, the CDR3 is TGTGCCATCACCGACAGGGGCGATGAAAAACTGTTTTTT.

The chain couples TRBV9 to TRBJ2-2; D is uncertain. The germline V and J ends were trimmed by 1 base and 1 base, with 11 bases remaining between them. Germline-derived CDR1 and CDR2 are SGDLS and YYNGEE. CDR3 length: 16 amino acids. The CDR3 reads CASSVSLSGNTGELFF. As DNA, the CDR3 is TGTGCCAGCAGCGTAAGTTTGTCAGGGAACACCGGGGAGCTGTTTTTT.

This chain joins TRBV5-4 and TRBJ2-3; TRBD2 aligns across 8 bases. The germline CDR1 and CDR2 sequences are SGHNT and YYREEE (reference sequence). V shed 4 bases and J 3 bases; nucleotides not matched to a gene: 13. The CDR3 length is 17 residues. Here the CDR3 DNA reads TGTGCCAGCAGCCCTGGTGGCGCGGGGGGAGGAACAGATACGCAGTATTTT. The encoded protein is CASSPGGAGGGTDTQYF.

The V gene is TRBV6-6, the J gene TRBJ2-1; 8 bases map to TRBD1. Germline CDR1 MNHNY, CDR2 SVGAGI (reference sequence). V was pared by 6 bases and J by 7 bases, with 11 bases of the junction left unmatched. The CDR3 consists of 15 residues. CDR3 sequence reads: CASSLTGAGRNEQFF. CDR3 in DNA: TGTGCCAGCAGCTTGACAGGGGCGGGTCGGAATGAGCAGTTCTTC.